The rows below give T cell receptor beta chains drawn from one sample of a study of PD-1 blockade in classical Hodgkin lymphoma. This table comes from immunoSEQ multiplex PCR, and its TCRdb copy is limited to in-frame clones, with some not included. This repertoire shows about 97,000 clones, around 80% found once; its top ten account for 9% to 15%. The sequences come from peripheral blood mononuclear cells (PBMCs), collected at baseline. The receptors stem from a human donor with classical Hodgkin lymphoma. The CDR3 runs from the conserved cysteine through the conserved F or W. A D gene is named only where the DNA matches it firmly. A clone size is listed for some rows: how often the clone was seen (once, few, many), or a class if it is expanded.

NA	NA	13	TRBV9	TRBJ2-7	TGTGCCAGCAGCGTAGCCCAACGCGGGGAGCAGTACTTC	CASSVAQRGEQYF
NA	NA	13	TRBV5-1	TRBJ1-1	TGCGCCAGCAGCCGCTCGATGAACACTGAAGCTTTCTTT	CASSRSMNTEAFF
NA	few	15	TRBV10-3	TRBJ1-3	TGTGCCATCAGTGACCCCTCCAACTCTGGAAACACCATATATTTT	CAISDPSNSGNTIYF
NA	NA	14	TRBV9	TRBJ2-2	TGTGCCAGCAGCTACCTGTCGGGTTCCGGGGAGCTGTTTTTT	CASSYLSGSGELFF
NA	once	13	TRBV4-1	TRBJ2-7	TGCGCCAGCAGCCTCCGGGATACGGACGAGCAGTACTTC	CASSLRDTDEQYF
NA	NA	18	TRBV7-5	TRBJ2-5	TGTGTCAGAAGCCAGAGCGGGAGGGGTGAAGGATGGGGAGAGACCCAGTACTTC	CVRSQSGRGEGWGETQYF
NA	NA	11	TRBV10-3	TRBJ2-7	TGTGCCATCAGTGCCACCTACGAGCAGTACTTC	CAISATYEQYF
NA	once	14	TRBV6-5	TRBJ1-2	TGTGCCAGCAGTCGGGCGGAGTTGGGCTATGGCTACACCTTC	CASSRAELGYGYTF
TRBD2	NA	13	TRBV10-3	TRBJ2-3	TGTGCCATCAGTGGAGTAGCGGGAGATACGCAGTATTTT	CAISGVAGDTQYF
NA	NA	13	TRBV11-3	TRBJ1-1	TGTGCCAGCAGCTCCAGACAGTACACTGAAGCTTTCTTT	CASSSRQYTEAFF
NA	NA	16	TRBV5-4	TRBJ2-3	TGTGCCAGCAGCTTGGCCCCCGGGGTCGGCACAGATACGCAGTATTTT	CASSLAPGVGTDTQYF
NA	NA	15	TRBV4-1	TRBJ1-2	TGCGCCAGCAGCCACCTTGTCTCAAGCCTAAAGGGCTACACCTTC	CASSHLVSSLKGYTF
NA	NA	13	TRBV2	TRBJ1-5	TGTGCCAGCATGAGGGATAGCAATCAGCCCCAGCATTTT	CASMRDSNQPQHF
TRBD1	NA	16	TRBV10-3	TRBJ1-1	TGTGCCATCAGTGGGAGGCAGGGGGCCTTGAACACTGAAGCTTTCTTT	CAISGRQGALNTEAFF
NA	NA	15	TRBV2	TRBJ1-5	TGTGCCAGCAGTCCACAGGGCATCAGCAATCAGCCCCAGCATTTT	CASSPQGISNQPQHF
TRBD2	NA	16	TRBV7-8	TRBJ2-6	TGTGCCAGCAGGAGGGGCGGGAGCTCTGGGGCCAACGTCCTGACTTTC	CASRRGGSSGANVLTF
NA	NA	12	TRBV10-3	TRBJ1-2	TGTGCCATCAGTCCAGGACAGTATGGCTACACCTTC	CAISPGQYGYTF
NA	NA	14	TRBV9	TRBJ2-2	TGTGCCAGCAGCGTAGGAGGTGGTGGCGGGGAGCTGTTTTTT	CASSVGGGGGELFF
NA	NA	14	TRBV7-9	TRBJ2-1	TGTGCCAGCAGCCCTCCCGGGTACCAGCAAGAGCAGTTCTTC	CASSPPGYQQEQFF
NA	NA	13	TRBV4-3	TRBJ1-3	TGCGCCAGCAGCCAAGAGCCTGGAAACACCATATATTTT	CASSQEPGNTIYF
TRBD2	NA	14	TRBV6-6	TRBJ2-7	TGTGCCAGCAGATCTAGCGGGGGGACCTACGAGCAGTACTTC	CASRSSGGTYEQYF
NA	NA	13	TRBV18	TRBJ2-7	TGTGCCACCTCAAGGGGCCTCGAGGGCGAGCAGTACTTC	CATSRGLEGEQYF
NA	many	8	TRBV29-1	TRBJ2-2	TGCTTAACCGGGGAGCTGTTTTTT	CLTGELFF
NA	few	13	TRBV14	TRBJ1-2	TGTGCCAGCAGCCAAGACACAGACTATGGCTACACCTTC	CASSQDTDYGYTF
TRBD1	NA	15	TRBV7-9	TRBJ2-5	TGTGCCAGCAGCGCCGGGACAGGCGCCCAAGAGACCCAGTACTTC	CASSAGTGAQETQYF
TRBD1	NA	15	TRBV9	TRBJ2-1	TGTGCCAGCAGAGGACAGGGAGGAACCTACAATGAGCAGTTCTTC	CASRGQGGTYNEQFF
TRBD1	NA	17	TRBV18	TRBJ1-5	TGTGCCAGCTCACAAACAGGGGGCGGATTTGGCAATCAGCCCCAGCATTTT	CASSQTGGGFGNQPQHF
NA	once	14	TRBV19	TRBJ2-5	TGTGCCAGTAGTATAGGGGGAGGTTCCGAGACCCAGTACTTC	CASSIGGGSETQYF
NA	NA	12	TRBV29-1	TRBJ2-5	TGCAGCGTTGAGCCGGGCGGGGAGACCCAGTACTTC	CSVEPGGETQYF
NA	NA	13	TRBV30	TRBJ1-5	TGTGCCTGGGGCGACAGGAGCAATCAGCCCCAGCATTTT	CAWGDRSNQPQHF